This TCR beta chain was sequenced during a study of T cell clonality in common variable immunodeficiency. This clone was seen many times. Its antigen is currently unknown. The CDR3 is cut off 3 residues early in the read; its end comes from the germline J gene. Heparinized whole blood, 5 to 8 ml, came from each donor. Produced via immunoSEQ multiplex PCR; TCRdb's table is partial and in-frame only. Recorded here are more than 55,000 clones, none singletons. Study-wide results and caveats: CVID subjects shared fewer TCRbeta clones than healthy controls did. CVID subjects showed higher TCRbeta clonality than healthy controls.

Germline CDR1 reads SGHTA; CDR2 reads FQGNSA. V was pared by 5 bases and J by 6 bases, with 11 bases between. CDR3 length equals 12 residues. The receptor was isolated from a person aged 18-70 years in good health. V is TRBV7-2 and J is TRBJ2-7; D is unclear. The sequencing input was peripheral blood mononuclear cells. The CDR3 sequence: CASSPRKAEQYF. The DNA read from the CDR3 is TGTGCCAGCAGCCCCAGGAAGGCCGAG.